A selection of T cell receptor beta chains follows, all from one sample in a study of blood T cell repertoires in COVID-19. Only in-frame clones appear in the TCRdb table, and some are missing; sequencing was by immunoSEQ multiplex PCR. The profile shows roughly 200,000 clones, under 90% of them singletons. Material for sequencing was peripheral blood. Receptors were obtained from a man in his forties with acute or convalescent COVID-19. Each CDR3 is given without its conserved first and last residue. Each record gives: J gene, V gene, CDR3 length, CDR3 protein.

j_gene: TRBJ1-1; v_gene: TRBV3-1/TRBV3-2; len: 13; CDR3aa: ASSQGQEPNTEAF
j_gene: TRBJ1-2; v_gene: TRBV7-5; len: 16; CDR3aa: ARSQTNLDRRFNYGYT
j_gene: TRBJ1-4; v_gene: TRBV5-4; len: 13; CDR3aa: ASSNTGTGVEKLF
j_gene: TRBJ1-2; v_gene: TRBV2; len: 9; CDR3aa: AAQGNYGYT
j_gene: TRBJ2-1; v_gene: TRBV11-3; len: 17; CDR3aa: ASSLDRRGLAGNPNEQF
j_gene: TRBJ2-3; v_gene: TRBV6-5; len: 12; CDR3aa: ASSPGHQTDTQY
j_gene: TRBJ2-7; v_gene: TRBV11-2; len: 13; CDR3aa: ASSLGGRVEHEQY
j_gene: TRBJ1-2; v_gene: TRBV14; len: 14; CDR3aa: ASSQQQQGTLYGYT
j_gene: TRBJ1-4; v_gene: TRBV25-1; len: 11; CDR3aa: ASKGGGGEKLF
j_gene: TRBJ2-5; v_gene: TRBV20-1; len: 10; CDR3aa: SASTGLETQY
j_gene: TRBJ2-7; v_gene: TRBV4-3; len: 14; CDR3aa: ASSQDLLAVTYEQY